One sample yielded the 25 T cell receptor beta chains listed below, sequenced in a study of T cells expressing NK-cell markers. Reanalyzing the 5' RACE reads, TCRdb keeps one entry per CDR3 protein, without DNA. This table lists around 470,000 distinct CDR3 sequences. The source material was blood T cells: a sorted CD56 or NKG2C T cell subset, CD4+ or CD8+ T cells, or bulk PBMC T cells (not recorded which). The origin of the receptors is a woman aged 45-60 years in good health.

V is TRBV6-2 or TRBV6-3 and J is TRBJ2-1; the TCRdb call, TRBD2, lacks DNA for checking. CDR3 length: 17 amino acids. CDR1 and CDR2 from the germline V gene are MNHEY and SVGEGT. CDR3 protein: CASSRLKVLAVNNEQFF.

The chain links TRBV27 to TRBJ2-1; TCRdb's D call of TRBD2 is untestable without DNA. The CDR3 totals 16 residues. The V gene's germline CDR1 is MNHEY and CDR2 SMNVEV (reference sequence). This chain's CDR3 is CASSLSIAGATHEQFF.

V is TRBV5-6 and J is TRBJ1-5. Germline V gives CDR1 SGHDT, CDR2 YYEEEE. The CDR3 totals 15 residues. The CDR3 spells CASSLGPVSNQPQHF.

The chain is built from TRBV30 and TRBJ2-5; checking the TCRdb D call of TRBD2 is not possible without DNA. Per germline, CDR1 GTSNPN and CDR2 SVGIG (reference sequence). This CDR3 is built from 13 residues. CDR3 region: CAWSKTRGATQYF.

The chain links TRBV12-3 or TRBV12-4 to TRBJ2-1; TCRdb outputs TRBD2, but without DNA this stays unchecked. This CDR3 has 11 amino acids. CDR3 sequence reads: CASSLVGRQFF.

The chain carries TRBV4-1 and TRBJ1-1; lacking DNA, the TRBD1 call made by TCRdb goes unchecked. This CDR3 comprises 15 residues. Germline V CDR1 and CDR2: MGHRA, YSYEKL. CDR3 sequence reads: CASSGSGGVRTEAFF.

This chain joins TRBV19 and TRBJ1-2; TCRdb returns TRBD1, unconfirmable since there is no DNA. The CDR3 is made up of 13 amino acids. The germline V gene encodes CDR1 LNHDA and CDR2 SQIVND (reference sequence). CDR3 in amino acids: CASRPQGADGYTF.

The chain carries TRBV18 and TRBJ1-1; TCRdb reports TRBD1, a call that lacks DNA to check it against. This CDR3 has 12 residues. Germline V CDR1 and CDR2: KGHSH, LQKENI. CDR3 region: CASSLRTGEAFF.

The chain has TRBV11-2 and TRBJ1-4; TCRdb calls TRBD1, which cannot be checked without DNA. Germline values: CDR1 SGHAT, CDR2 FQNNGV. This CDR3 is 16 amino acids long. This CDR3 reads CASSPGTAGTNEKLFF. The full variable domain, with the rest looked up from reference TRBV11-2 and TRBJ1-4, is EAGVAQSPRYKIIEKRQSVAFWCNPISGHATLYWYQQILGQGPKLLIQFQNNGVVDDSQLPKDRFSAERLKGVDSTLKIQPAKLEDSAVYLCASSPGTAGTNEKLFFGSGTQLSVL.

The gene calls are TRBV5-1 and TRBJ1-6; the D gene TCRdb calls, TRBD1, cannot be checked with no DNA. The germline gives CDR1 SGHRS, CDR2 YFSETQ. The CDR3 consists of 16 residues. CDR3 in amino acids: CASSLGLGTSGSPLHF.

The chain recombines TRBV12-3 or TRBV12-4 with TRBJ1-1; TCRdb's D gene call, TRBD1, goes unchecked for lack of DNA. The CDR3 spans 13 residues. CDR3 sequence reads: CASKQGPNTEAFF.

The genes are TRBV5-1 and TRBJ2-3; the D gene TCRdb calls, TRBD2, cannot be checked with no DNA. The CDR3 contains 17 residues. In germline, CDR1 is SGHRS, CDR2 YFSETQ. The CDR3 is CASSPLGTAFSTDTQYF.

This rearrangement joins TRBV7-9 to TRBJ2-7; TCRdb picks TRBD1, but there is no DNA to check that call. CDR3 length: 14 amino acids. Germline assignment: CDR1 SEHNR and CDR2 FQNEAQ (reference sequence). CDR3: CASSLWSRAYEQYF. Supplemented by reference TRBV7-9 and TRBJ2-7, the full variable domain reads DTGVSQNPRHKITKRGQNVTFRCDPISEHNRLYWYRQTLGQGPEFLTYFQNEAQLEKSRLLSDRFSAERPKGSFSTLEIQRTEQGDSAMYLCASSLWSRAYEQYFGPGTRLTVT.

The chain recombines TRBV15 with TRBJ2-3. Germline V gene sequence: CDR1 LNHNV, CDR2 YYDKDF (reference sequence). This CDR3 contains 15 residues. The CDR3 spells CATSRELASTDTQYF. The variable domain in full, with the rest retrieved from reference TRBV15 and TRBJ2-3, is DAMVIQNPRYQVTQFGKPVTLSCSQTLNHNVMYWYQQKSSQAPKLLFHYYDKDFNNEADTPDNFQSRRPNTSFCFLDIRSPGLGDTAMYLCATSRELASTDTQYFGPGTRLTVL.

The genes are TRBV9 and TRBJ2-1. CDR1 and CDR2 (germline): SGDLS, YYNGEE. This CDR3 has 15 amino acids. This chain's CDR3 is CASSPIVPSYNEQFF.

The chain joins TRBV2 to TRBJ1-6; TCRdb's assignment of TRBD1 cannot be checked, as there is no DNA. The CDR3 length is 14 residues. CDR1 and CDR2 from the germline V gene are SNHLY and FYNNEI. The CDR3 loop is CATARDRPSPPLHF.

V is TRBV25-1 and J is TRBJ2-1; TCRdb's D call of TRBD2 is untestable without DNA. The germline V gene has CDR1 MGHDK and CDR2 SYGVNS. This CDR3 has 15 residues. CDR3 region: CATKARGRSYNEQFF.

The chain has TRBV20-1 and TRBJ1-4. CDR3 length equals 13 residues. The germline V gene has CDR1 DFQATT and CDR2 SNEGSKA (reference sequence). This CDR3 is CSAAMGWGEKLFF.

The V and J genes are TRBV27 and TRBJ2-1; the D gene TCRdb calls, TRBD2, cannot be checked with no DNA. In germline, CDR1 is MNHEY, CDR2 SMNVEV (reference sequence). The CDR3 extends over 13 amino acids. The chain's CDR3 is CARSGMAHNEQFF.

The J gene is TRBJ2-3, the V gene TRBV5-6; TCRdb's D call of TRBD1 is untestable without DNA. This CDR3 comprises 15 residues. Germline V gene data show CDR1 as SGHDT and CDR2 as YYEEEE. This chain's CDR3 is CASSLRPDGADTQYF.

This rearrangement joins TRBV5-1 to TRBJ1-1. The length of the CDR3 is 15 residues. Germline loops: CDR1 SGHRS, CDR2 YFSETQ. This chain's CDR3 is CASSPRSSGNTEAFF.

This CDR3 is CASSVTGVGNEKLFF. This chain joins TRBV9 and TRBJ1-4; TCRdb lists TRBD1, though no DNA is available to test this call. The CDR3 extends over 15 amino acids. Germline-derived CDR1 and CDR2 are SGDLS and YYNGEE. The variable domain in full, completed from reference TRBV9 and TRBJ1-4, reads DSGVTQTPKHLITATGQRVTLRCSPRSGDLSVYWYQQSLDQGLQFLIQYYNGEERAKGNILERFSAQQFPDLHSELNLSSLELGDSALYFCASSVTGVGNEKLFFGSGTQLSVL.

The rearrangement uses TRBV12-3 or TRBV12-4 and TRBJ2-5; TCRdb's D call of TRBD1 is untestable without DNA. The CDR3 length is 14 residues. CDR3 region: CASSPPQGPVAQYF.

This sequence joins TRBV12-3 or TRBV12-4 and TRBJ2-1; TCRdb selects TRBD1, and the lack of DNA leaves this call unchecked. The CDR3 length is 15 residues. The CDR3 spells CASSDRQHSYNEQFF.

The CDR3 protein is CSAEGQNTGELFF. This rearrangement joins TRBV20-1 to TRBJ2-2; TCRdb lists TRBD2, though no DNA is available to test this call. The CDR3 has 13 residues. Germline values: CDR1 DFQATT, CDR2 SNEGSKA (reference sequence).